These 22 T cell receptor beta chains were sequenced from one sample in a study of technical replicates of blood from several donors. Profiled with immunoSEQ multiplex PCR; TCRdb holds only in-frame clones, not every one. Of tens of thousands of clones listed, 70% to 90% were seen once; the top ten hold around 3.9%. The sample comprised PBMCs. The receptor set was obtained from a human donor in good health. Some clones in this sample may be carry-over from other donors' samples.

The sample holds many counts of this clone. The chain joins TRBV6-5 to TRBJ1-2; D call uncertain. CDR3 size: 11 residues. Germline V CDR1 and CDR2: MNHEY, SVGAGI. V gave up 5 bases and J gave up 5 bases, with 6 bases separating them. This chain's CDR3 is CASSPLYGYTF. In DNA form, the CDR3 reads TGTGCCAGCAGTCCCTTATATGGCTACACCTTC.

The chain has TRBV7-3 and TRBJ2-1; 7 positions match TRBD1. J gave up 3 bases and V 8 bases, and 4 bases lay outside the gene matches. The germline CDR1 and CDR2 sequences are SGHTA and FQGTGA. The CDR3 spans 13 residues. The CDR3 spells CASGWDSYNEQFF. CDR3 in DNA: TGTGCCAGCGGTTGGGACAGCTACAATGAGCAGTTCTTC.

The V and J genes are TRBV4-3 and TRBJ2-7, with D possibly matching TRBD2 (6 bases). The ends were cut back, 0 bases at V and 4 bases at J, with 13 bases in the middle. The CDR3 runs 15 residues. Germline lookup yields CDR1 LGHNA and CDR2 YSLEER. The CDR3, as DNA: TGCGCCAGCAGCCAAGATCCCGGGGGACTTTACGAGCAGTACTTC. Protein: CASSQDPGGLYEQYF.

This sequence joins TRBV5-6 and TRBJ2-3; 8 positions match TRBD1. The germline V gene encodes CDR1 SGHDT and CDR2 YYEEEE. The CDR3 length is 15 residues. V was pared by 0 bases and J by 4 bases, with 4 bases of the junction left unmatched. The CDR3 is CASSLGQGWADTQYF. CDR3 coding DNA: TGTGCCAGCAGCTTGGGACAGGGGTGGGCAGATACGCAGTATTTT.

The CDR3 region is CSVRISNSYEQYF. DNA of the CDR3: TGCAGCGTTAGGATTAGCAACTCCTACGAGCAGTACTTC. This rearrangement joins TRBV29-1 to TRBJ2-7; the D is unclear. V gave up 5 bases and J gave up 0 bases, with 11 bases separating them. This CDR3 spans 13 amino acids. Per the germline V gene, CDR1 is SQVTM and CDR2 is ANQGSEA.

The chain employs TRBV5-1 and TRBJ2-1; TRBD2 agrees at 13 bases. The V and J ends lost 7 bases and 13 bases, in that order; junction bases with no gene match: 8. CDR1 SGHRS and CDR2 YFSETQ come from the germline V gene. The CDR3 spans 13 residues. The CDR3: CASRTSGRSAQFF. DNA for the CDR3: TGCGCCAGCCGGACTAGCGGGAGATCCGCCCAGTTCTTC.

This sequence joins TRBV6-4 and TRBJ1-1; no firm D call. Germline V CDR1 and CDR2: MRHNA, SNTAGT. The CDR3 runs to 20 residues. V lost 7 bases and J 0 bases, leaving 30 bases between the germline ends. The DNA of the CDR3 is TGTGCCAGCACCGCCTCGTCCAGTGGGCCAGTGAATCCGATGAACACTGAAGCTTTCTTT. Its translation is CASTASSSGPVNPMNTEAFF.

J is TRBJ2-5 and V is TRBV20-1; 11 bases fit TRBD1. CDR1 is DFQATT, CDR2 SNEGSKA, per germline (reference sequence). This CDR3 spans 11 amino acids. The trim removed 4 bases at V and 13 bases at J, leaving 5 bases unmatched. CDR3 DNA sequence: TGCAGTGCTATCGGGACAGGGGGTTTGTACTTC. This encodes CSAIGTGGLYF.

The chain employs TRBV7-2 and TRBJ2-5, with 7 bases aligning to TRBD2. The CDR3 is 14 amino acids. Trimming at V came to 1 base and at J to 7 bases, leaving 6 bases not matched to a gene. Germline values: CDR1 SGHTA, CDR2 FQGNSA. DNA of the CDR3: TGTGCCAGCAGCTTAGATCAAGCGGGGAGGACCCAGTACTTC. It yields the protein CASSLDQAGRTQYF.

The chain recombines TRBV2 with TRBJ2-7; D gene ambiguous. There are 14 residues in the CDR3. Trimming removed 2 bases at V and 7 bases at J, with 15 bases between. Germline CDR1 and CDR2: SNHLY and FYNNEI. CDR3 sequence: CASSESRMAREQYF. In DNA, the CDR3 is TGTGCCAGCAGTGAAAGCCGGATGGCTAGAGAGCAGTACTTC. Full variable domain (rest looked up from reference TRBV2 and TRBJ2-7): EPEVTQTPSHQVTQMGQEVILRCVPISNHLYFYWYRQILGQKVEFLVSFYNNEISEKSEIFDDQFSVERPDGSNFTLKIRSTKLEDSAMYFCASSESRMAREQYFGPGTRLTVT.

The count of this clone is one. The chain employs TRBV5-1 and TRBJ1-1; 7 nucleotides agree with TRBD1. The junction had 7 bases not matched to a gene; V was cut back by 4 bases and J by 7 bases. Germline V gene data show CDR1 as SGHRS and CDR2 as YFSETQ. The CDR3 totals 13 residues. The CDR3 bases are TGCGCCAGCAGCACCGGGACAGATCGTGAAGCTTTCTTT. It specifies CASSTGTDREAFF. Supplemented by reference TRBV5-1 and TRBJ1-1, the full variable domain reads KAGVTQTPRYLIKTRGQQVTLSCSPISGHRSVSWYQQTPGQGLQFLFEYFSETQRNKGNFPGRFSGRQFSNSRSEMNVSTLELGDSALYLCASSTGTDREAFFGQGTRLTVV.

V usage is TRBV4-1 and J usage is TRBJ2-1, with TRBD2 matching over 9 bases. V was clipped by 1 base and J by 2 bases; unmatched bases: 6. Germline-derived CDR1 and CDR2 are MGHRA and YSYEKL. The CDR3 extends over 17 amino acids. Here the CDR3 DNA reads TGCGCCAGCAGCCAAGTTTTGGCGGGAGGGCCCTACAATGAGCAGTTCTTC. Translation gives CASSQVLAGGPYNEQFF.

This chain connects TRBV11-2 to TRBJ2-1; TRBD2 matches at 14 bases. V lost 4 bases and J lost 3; bases outside the gene matches: 5. CDR3 size: 17 residues. The germline CDR1 and CDR2 sequences are SGHAT and FQNNGV. The CDR3 DNA follows: TGTGCCAGCAGCTCCGGGACTAGCGGGAGAAACTACAATGAGCAGTTCTTC. Translation: CASSSGTSGRNYNEQFF.

This clone was detected only a few times. The chain couples TRBV4-3 to TRBJ1-6, with D possibly TRBD1 on 5 matching bases. The CDR3 runs 16 residues. V lost 0 bases and J 9 bases, leaving 15 bases between the germline ends. Germline CDR1 LGHNA, CDR2 YSLEER. CDR3 amino acids: CASSQDWQGPGSPLHF. The CDR3 nucleotides are TGCGCCAGCAGCCAAGACTGGCAGGGTCCCGGTTCACCCCTCCACTTT.

The chain carries TRBV19 and TRBJ2-1, with D maybe TRBD2 (5 bases). This CDR3 is built from 12 residues. V was shortened by 1 base and J by 12 bases, with 10 bases between the two germline ends. The germline gives CDR1 LNHDA, CDR2 SQIVND (reference sequence). This CDR3 is CASSIGGATQFF. The CDR3 DNA is TGTGCCAGTAGTATAGGGGGAGCGACGCAGTTCTTC.

V usage is TRBV9 and J usage is TRBJ1-2, with TRBD1 as a possible D gene (6 bases). CDR1 is SGDLS and CDR2 is YYNGEE in the germline V gene. Deletions cut 0 bases from V and 4 bases from J, with 13 bases between. This CDR3 is built from 15 residues. CDR3 sequence: CASSVVTGSIYGYTF. The CDR3 nucleotides are TGTGCCAGCAGCGTAGTAACAGGGTCGATCTATGGCTACACCTTC.

The V gene is TRBV7-2, the J gene TRBJ2-7; D remains unclear. V was clipped by 7 bases and J by 4 bases, with 20 bases between them. The CDR3 runs 15 residues. The germline CDR1 and CDR2 sequences are SGHTA and FQGNSA. The CDR3 here is CASTIGGGTSYEQYF. The DNA for the CDR3 is TGTGCCAGCACCATTGGTGGCGGTACCTCGTACGAGCAGTACTTC.

The genes are TRBV2 and TRBJ2-7; D is ambiguous. With 4 bases removed from V and 0 bases from J, the gap between germline ends came to 4 bases. The CDR3 runs to 12 residues. Germline CDR1 and CDR2: SNHLY and FYNNEI. The CDR3: CASSVFSYEQYF. CDR3 bases: TGTGCCAGCAGTGTATTCTCCTACGAGCAGTACTTC.

This clone was seen a single time. The rearrangement joins TRBV30 to TRBJ2-3, with unresolved D. The CDR3 contains 12 residues. V was cut by 4 bases and J by 4 bases, with 9 bases left in between. Germline V gene data show CDR1 as GTSNPN and CDR2 as SVGIG (reference sequence). CDR3 DNA: TGTGCCTGGACTATGCCCCCAGATACGCAGTATTTT. This encodes CAWTMPPDTQYF.

The chain combines TRBV9 with TRBJ2-5, with 14 bases aligning to TRBD2. The CDR3 is 16 amino acids. Trimming took 3 bases from V and 3 from J; bases not matched to a gene: 4. Germline-derived CDR1 and CDR2 are SGDLS and YYNGEE. The CDR3 DNA follows: TGTGCCAGCAGCGCAGGGACTAGCGGGAGAAAAGAGACCCAGTACTTC. It is translated as CASSAGTSGRKETQYF.

The V gene is TRBV4-3, the J gene TRBJ2-7; 11 bases agree with TRBD2. V lost 0 bases, J lost 3 bases, and 4 bases stayed unmatched. Germline CDR1 reads LGHNA; CDR2 reads YSLEER. This CDR3 region has 16 residues. The CDR3 DNA sequence: TGCGCCAGCAGCCAAGATCGGACTAGCGGGCGCTACGAGCAGTACTTC. As protein: CASSQDRTSGRYEQYF.

The chain recombines TRBV4-1 with TRBJ2-7; D is possibly TRBD2 (6 bases). CDR3 length: 14 amino acids. Per germline, CDR1 MGHRA and CDR2 YSYEKL. Trimming pared 3 bases from V and 2 bases from J, leaving 11 bases between. The CDR3 spells CASSQADYPYEQYF. In DNA form, the CDR3 reads TGCGCCAGCAGCCAGGCGGACTATCCCTACGAGCAGTACTTC.